This T cell receptor beta chain was recovered during a study of T-cell reconstitution after alpha-beta-depleted transplantation in children. This clonotype was seen at least ten times. Its matching antigen is unknown. Germline lookup yields CDR1 MNHEY and CDR2 SVGEGT. The CDR3 loop spans 14 amino acids. With 5 bases removed from V and 4 bases from J, the gap between germline ends came to 15 bases. A library of TCRbeta sequences, prepared with unique molecular identifiers, was generated. TCRdb re-called the PCR reads through MiXCR, storing one row per CDR3 protein. This table holds tens of thousands of distinct CDR3 sequences, around 6.3% found once. Study observations and caveats: After transplant, at about two months, alpha-beta T cells were reportedly derived from several hundred expanded graft clones. Some patients' high day-60 TCRbeta diversity was traced to surviving recipient T cells and thymic progenitors. By one year post-transplant, T-cell counts and diversity largely arose from T cells that were newly produced.

Sample: PBMCs, mostly from graft donor cells, taken 180 days after TCRalphabeta/CD19-depleted stem cell transplant. V is TRBV6-2 or TRBV6-3 and J is TRBJ2-7, with a tentative D call TRBD2 (5 bases). This receptor was identified in a male patient under 18 who had a stem cell transplant for acute myeloid leukemia, so the T cells may come from the graft donor. The CDR3 spells CASSTASTLYEQYF. DNA of the CDR3: TGTGCCAGCAGTACGGCTAGCACGCTATACGAGCAGTACTTC.